These 29 T cell receptor beta chains share one sample of origin, sequenced in a study of cytomegalovirus exposure and HLA in healthy donors. The PCR was carried out with 60 Vbeta primers and 13 Jbeta primers. Clones were read by immunoSEQ multiplex PCR, and TCRdb kept only the in-frame ones, dropping some. The table lists roughly 160,000 clones, roughly 80% of them singletons. Sequenced material: PBMCs. The receptors come from a male donor in good health and CMV-seropositive.

This sequence joins TRBV6-5 and TRBJ1-3, with D possibly being TRBD1 (6 bases). This CDR3 has 11 amino acids. Germline lookup yields CDR1 MNHEY and CDR2 SVGAGI. V was cut by 5 bases and J by 7 bases, with 6 bases left in between. This CDR3 is CASSRGNTIYF. DNA for the CDR3: TGTGCCAGCAGTAGGGGGAACACCATATATTTT.

The gene calls are TRBV30 and TRBJ1-5; 11 nucleotides line up with TRBD1. Trimming at V came to 4 bases and at J to 6 bases, leaving 5 bases not matched to a gene. Germline V CDR1 and CDR2: GTSNPN, SVGIG (reference sequence). The CDR3 is 14 residues long. CDR3 sequence reads: CAWTRDRGGQPQHF. The CDR3 DNA sequence: TGTGCCTGGACCCGGGACAGGGGGGGTCAGCCCCAGCATTTT.

In nucleotides, the CDR3 is TGTGCCAGCAGTGAAAGGAGGACGGGAGCCTATGGCTACACCTTC. It specifies CASSERRTGAYGYTF. V and J are TRBV2 and TRBJ1-2; D is ambiguous. The V gene lost 2 bases and the J gene lost 4 bases, with 14 bases spanning the gap. Per the germline V gene, CDR1 is SNHLY and CDR2 is FYNNEI. The CDR3 has 15 residues.

V usage is TRBV5-1 and J usage is TRBJ1-4; D is ambiguous. Trimming cost V 2 bases and J 3 bases, with 8 bases left between them. Germline CDR1 and CDR2: SGHRS and YFSETQ. The CDR3 totals 14 residues. CDR3 loop: CASSLREANEKLFF. CDR3 sequence (DNA): TGCGCCAGCAGCTTAAGGGAGGCTAATGAAAAACTGTTTTTT.

The gene calls are TRBV15 and TRBJ1-1; D is perhaps TRBD1 (6 bases). The V end was cut by 0 bases, the J end by 8 bases, with 13 bases between. Per germline, CDR1 LNHNV and CDR2 YYDKDF (reference sequence). CDR3 length: 14 amino acids. The CDR3 sequence is CATSRDTGQAEAFF. In DNA, the CDR3 is TGTGCCACCAGCAGAGATACGGGACAAGCAGAAGCTTTCTTT. Complete variable domain (other parts from reference TRBV15 and TRBJ1-1): DAMVIQNPRYQVTQFGKPVTLSCSQTLNHNVMYWYQQKSSQAPKLLFHYYDKDFNNEADTPDNFQSRRPNTSFCFLDIRSPGLGDTAMYLCATSRDTGQAEAFFGQGTRLTVV.

The V gene is TRBV30, the J gene TRBJ1-6, with D possibly matching TRBD1 (5 bases). Germline loops: CDR1 GTSNPN, CDR2 SVGIG (reference sequence). The V end lost 7 bases, the J end lost 0 bases, and 16 bases lay between the germline ends. The CDR3 contains 16 residues. The CDR3 reads CAFLEGRSSYNSPLHF. CDR3 bases: TGTGCCTTTCTTGAGGGGAGGAGCTCCTATAATTCACCCCTCCACTTT. Based on the CDR3 plus reference TRBV30 and TRBJ1-6, the full variable domain is SQTIHQWPATLVQPVGSPLSLECTVEGTSNPNLYWYRQAAGRGLQLLFYSVGIGQISSEVPQNLSASRPQDRQFILSSKKLLLSDSGFYLCAFLEGRSSYNSPLHFGNGTRLTVT.

By share, this clone ranks as medium-sized. The genes are TRBV25-1 and TRBJ1-1; D is perhaps TRBD1 (5 bases). There are 12 residues in the CDR3. The V gene's germline CDR1 is MGHDK and CDR2 SYGVNS. DNA for the CDR3: TGTGCGAGAGGAGGGGAGGACACTGAAGCTTTCTTT. Protein: CARGGEDTEAFF.

The CDR3 is CASSHLRGQGGPDTQYF. In nucleotides, the CDR3 is TGCGCCAGCAGCCACCTCCGGGGACAAGGCGGTCCAGATACGCAGTATTTT. The chain combines TRBV4-1 with TRBJ2-3; a weak D match, TRBD1 (6 bases). Germline V gene sequence: CDR1 MGHRA, CDR2 YSYEKL. The V end lost 3 bases, the J end lost 4 bases, and 20 bases lay between the germline ends. The CDR3 is 17 residues long.

The chain links TRBV4-1 to TRBJ1-2; D not certain. The CDR3 is 17 amino acids. Germline assignment: CDR1 MGHRA and CDR2 YSYEKL. V lost 0 bases to trimming and J lost 6 bases, with 20 bases between them. CDR3 sequence: CASSQDTLTELVDGYTF. The CDR3, as DNA: TGCGCCAGCAGCCAAGATACCCTAACAGAATTGGTGGATGGCTACACCTTC.

The V and J genes are TRBV4-1 and TRBJ1-1; 7 nucleotides agree with TRBD1. CDR3 length equals 15 residues. V gave up 4 bases and J gave up 2 bases; unmatched junction bases: 7. The germline V gene encodes CDR1 MGHRA and CDR2 YSYEKL. The CDR3 DNA sequence: TGCGCCAGCAGCCTACAGGGGTCCCTAAACACTGAAGCTTTCTTT. Protein sequence: CASSLQGSLNTEAFF.

This chain connects TRBV11-3 to TRBJ2-3; 10 bases line up with TRBD2. CDR1 SGHNT and CDR2 YENEEA come from the germline V gene. V dropped 5 bases and J dropped 3; count of bases not matched to a gene: 5. The CDR3 runs 15 residues. This CDR3 reads CASSSTSGDTDTQYF. The CDR3 region has the DNA TGTGCCAGCAGCAGTACTAGCGGGGATACAGATACGCAGTATTTT.

This clone showed up just once. This chain uses TRBV28 with TRBJ2-1; 8 nucleotides align to TRBD2. V shed 6 bases, J shed 8 bases, and the junction held 6 bases outside the gene matches. Germline CDR1 MDHEN, CDR2 SYDVKM. The CDR3 is 13 amino acids. CDR3 residues: CASSGGGIDEQFF. CDR3 DNA sequence: TGTGCCAGCAGCGGGGGGGGTATCGATGAGCAGTTCTTC.

This sequence joins TRBV29-1 and TRBJ2-2; D not certain. Germline lookup yields CDR1 SQVTM and CDR2 ANQGSEA. V was trimmed by 7 bases and J by 1 base, leaving 7 bases between them. There are 12 residues in the CDR3. CDR3 sequence: CSALRNTGELFF. The CDR3 nucleotides read TGCAGCGCTCTTCGGAACACCGGGGAGCTGTTTTTT.

The chain employs TRBV7-8 and TRBJ1-1; 8 bases map to TRBD1. This CDR3 is built from 14 residues. With V trimmed by 4 bases and J by 0 bases, 1 base remained unmatched. Germline CDR1 is SGHVS and CDR2 is FQNEAQ. Written as DNA, the CDR3 is TGTGCCAGCAGCTGGACAGGGATGAACACTGAAGCTTTCTTT. It specifies CASSWTGMNTEAFF.

The chain is built from TRBV19 and TRBJ2-1; perhaps TRBD1 as D (5 bases). Looked up from germline, CDR1 is LNHDA and CDR2 is SQIVND (reference sequence). V lost 3 bases and J lost 3, with 12 bases in between. The CDR3 has 15 residues. In DNA form, the CDR3 reads TGTGCCAGTAGTATCTCACAGGCTGTCTACAATGAGCAGTTCTTC. Translated: CASSISQAVYNEQFF. Complete variable domain (other parts from reference TRBV19 and TRBJ2-1): DGGITQSPKYLFRKEGQNVTLSCEQNLNHDAMYWYRQDPGQGLRLIYYSQIVNDFQKGDIAEGYSVSREKKESFPLTVTSAQKNPTAFYLCASSISQAVYNEQFFGPGTRLTVL.

This clone was observed a few times. This chain joins TRBV19 and TRBJ2-1; the D is unclear. Trimming pared 8 bases from V and 0 bases from J, leaving 8 bases between. CDR1 LNHDA and CDR2 SQIVND come from the germline V gene (reference sequence). The CDR3 contains 13 residues. The chain's CDR3 is CASGPSSYNEQFF. The DNA for the CDR3 is TGTGCCAGTGGGCCCAGCTCCTACAATGAGCAGTTCTTC.

This clone was picked up a small number of times. The V and J genes are TRBV7-9 and TRBJ2-3; 7 bases map to TRBD1. With V trimmed by 4 bases and J by 4 bases, 2 bases remained unmatched. The length of the CDR3 is 13 residues. The germline gives CDR1 SEHNR, CDR2 FQNEAQ (reference sequence). The CDR3 sequence: CASSSQGPDTQYF. For the CDR3, the DNA is TGTGCCAGCAGCTCACAGGGGCCAGATACGCAGTATTTT.

There are a few counts of this clone. The chain joins TRBV11-2 to TRBJ1-1, with D maybe TRBD1 (5 bases). The germline gives CDR1 SGHAT, CDR2 FQNNGV. This CDR3 is 14 amino acids long. Trimming stripped 5 bases from V and 5 bases from J, with 15 bases between. As DNA, the CDR3 is TGTGCCAGCAGCAGAGGCGGGGGAGCGACTGAAGCTTTCTTT. It specifies CASSRGGGATEAFF.

This clone was recorded once. This rearrangement joins TRBV5-4 to TRBJ1-2, with unresolved D. V was clipped by 0 bases and J by 2 bases, with 8 bases between them. Germline-derived CDR1 and CDR2 are SGHNT and YYREEE (reference sequence). The CDR3 contains 14 residues. The CDR3 region is CASSLEGRNYGYTF. The DNA for the CDR3 is TGTGCCAGCAGCTTGGAAGGCAGGAACTATGGCTACACCTTC.

The CDR3 here is CASSLGDRVGQTQYF. CDR3 sequence (DNA): TGTGCCAGCAGCTTGGGGGACAGGGTCGGTCAGACGCAGTATTTT. The rearrangement joins TRBV5-8 to TRBJ2-3, with 9 bases identical to TRBD1. Germline-derived CDR1 and CDR2 are SGHTS and YDEGEE. V shed 0 bases and J 9 bases; nucleotides not matched to a gene: 8. CDR3 length: 15 residues.

The V gene is TRBV11-2, the J gene TRBJ2-3; no firm D call. Germline CDR1 SGHAT, CDR2 FQNNGV. Trimming left V 3 bases short and J 6 bases short, with 10 bases between. CDR3 length: 13 amino acids. The CDR3: CASSFAGSDTQYF. In nucleotides, the CDR3 is TGTGCCAGCAGCTTTGCCGGGTCGGATACGCAGTATTTT. Filled out from reference TRBV11-2 and TRBJ2-3, the complete variable domain reads EAGVAQSPRYKIIEKRQSVAFWCNPISGHATLYWYQQILGQGPKLLIQFQNNGVVDDSQLPKDRFSAERLKGVDSTLKIQPAKLEDSAVYLCASSFAGSDTQYFGPGTRLTVL.

The V gene is TRBV7-2, the J gene TRBJ2-2; a possible D gene is TRBD2 (5 bases). From germline, CDR1 is SGHTA and CDR2 FQGNSA. The CDR3 has 14 residues. With 1 base removed from V and 2 bases from J, the gap between germline ends came to 5 bases. CDR3 coding DNA: TGTGCCAGCAGCTTAGGACTAAACACCGGGGAGCTGTTTTTT. The encoded protein is CASSLGLNTGELFF.

The chain combines TRBV5-1 with TRBJ2-1; 7 nucleotides agree with TRBD2. Germline CDR1 is SGHRS and CDR2 is YFSETQ. The CDR3 is 15 amino acids. The junction had 12 bases not matched to a gene; V was cut back by 0 bases and J by 12 bases. The CDR3 DNA is TGCGCCAGCAGCTTGGTAGAGGGAAGCGGGATCGGGCAGTTCTTC. Amino acids: CASSLVEGSGIGQFF.

J is TRBJ2-7 and V is TRBV14, with a weak D call TRBD2 (6 bases). Germline lookup yields CDR1 SGHDN and CDR2 FVKESK. With 1 base removed from V and 4 bases from J, the gap between germline ends came to 11 bases. This CDR3 comprises 14 residues. The CDR3 is CASSQVGGAYEQYF. CDR3 coding DNA: TGTGCCAGCAGCCAAGTTGGCGGGGCTTACGAGCAGTACTTC.

CDR3 nucleotides: TGTGCCAGCAGGACCGGGACTAGCGGGAGTAGTGTGCAGTTCTTC. This gives the protein CASRTGTSGSSVQFF. J is TRBJ2-1 and V is TRBV6-1, with 14 bases aligning to TRBD2. This CDR3 has 15 amino acids. V shed 6 bases, J shed 12 bases, and the junction held 10 bases outside the gene matches. In germline, CDR1 is MNHNS, CDR2 SASEGT.

The J gene is TRBJ2-5, the V gene TRBV18; D not resolved. Germline lookup yields CDR1 KGHSH and CDR2 LQKENI. Trimming cost V 5 bases and J 2 bases, with 6 bases left between them. This CDR3 region has 12 residues. CDR3 DNA sequence: TGTGCCAGCTCAACCTATCAAGAGACCCAGTACTTC. This translates into CASSTYQETQYF.

This chain connects TRBV25-1 to TRBJ2-3, with 7 bases matching TRBD1. This CDR3 spans 17 amino acids. The V gene's germline CDR1 is MGHDK and CDR2 SYGVNS. V lost 4 bases and J lost 1; bases outside the gene matches: 11. The CDR3 loop is CASSVLGQIFGTDTQYF. CDR3 sequence (DNA): TGTGCCAGCAGTGTGCTGGGACAGATATTCGGCACAGATACGCAGTATTTT. Combining the CDR3 with reference TRBV25-1 and TRBJ2-3 gives the whole variable domain EADIYQTPRYLVIGTGKKITLECSQTMGHDKMYWYQQDPGMELHLIHYSYGVNSTEKGDLSSESTVSRIRTEHFPLTLESARPSHTSQYLCASSVLGQIFGTDTQYFGPGTRLTVL.

This chain connects TRBV2 to TRBJ1-2; D unclear. This CDR3 has 15 amino acids. Per germline, CDR1 SNHLY and CDR2 FYNNEI. V was shortened by 2 bases and J by 0 bases, with 10 bases between the two germline ends. Here the CDR3 reads CASSELSGSNYGYTF. The CDR3 DNA is TGTGCCAGCAGTGAATTGTCAGGATCTAACTATGGCTACACCTTC.

This clone was seen a handful of times. The CDR3 is CASSLEQGAGETQYF. DNA of the CDR3: TGTGCCAGCAGTCTGGAACAGGGGGCAGGAGAGACCCAGTACTTC. The chain is built from TRBV28 and TRBJ2-5; 9 bases agree with TRBD1. The J segment lost 4 bases and the V segment lost 5 bases, leaving 8 bases of the junction unmatched. Per the germline V gene, CDR1 is MDHEN and CDR2 is SYDVKM. The CDR3 loop spans 15 amino acids.